This T cell receptor beta chain was captured in a study of a mutant IDH1 vaccine in newly diagnosed glioma. Study details: Onset of vaccination occurred 4-6 weeks following radiotherapy alone, or with temozolomide cycles. Every participant had undergone radiotherapy, temozolomide, or both before, and most underwent both.

Time point here: week 23, last vaccination. The content of each vaccine dose was 300 ug of mutant IDH1 20-mer peptide, and topical imiquimod accompanied it. There were new WHO grade 3 or 4 astrocytomas in the donors, and these were IDH1-mutant and ATRX-lost. TCRdb keeps only in-frame clones here, not all; method: immunoSEQ multiplex PCR. The sample includes almost 85,000 clones, approximately 85% of them seen just once. Whole-study results and caveats: The study observed vaccine-induced immune responses in 90% to 95% of patients.

CDR3 size: 13 residues. Germline CDR1 reads LGHNA; CDR2 reads YNFKEQ. Trimming shortened V by 1 base and J by 11 bases, and 12 bases separated the two germline ends. This clone was detected once. Its matching antigen is unknown. This receptor was obtained from a man younger than 45 with glioma. Some clones in this sample may be carry-over from other donors' samples. The V call is TRBV4-2, the J call TRBJ1-3; no clear D. Sequences were derived from PBMCs, sampled from a glioma patient whose treatment included an IDH1 peptide vaccine. CDR3 in amino acids: CASSQGQKEAIYF. In nucleotides, the CDR3 is TGTGCCAGCAGCCAAGGGCAGAAGGAGGCCATATATTTT.